The entry that follows covers one TCR beta chain sequence. These data belong to a study of blood T cell repertoires in COVID-19. Overall study: Donors in the United States, Italy and Spain gave samples during acute or convalescent COVID-19. Sample material is recorded as cDNA or gDNA derived from T cells, B-cell-depleted T cells, or PBMCs.

As handled by the study authors: Reference gene primer amplification in the assay estimated nucleated cell counts. Using immunoSEQ multiplex PCR, the repertoire was profiled, and TCRdb retains in-frame clones only, with some absent. V, J and clone size are taken as reported in that table, and D and trimming were inferred from the DNA itself. The repertoire consists of about 270,000 clones, with around nine tenths occurring once and the leading ten covering around a tenth. With 5 bases removed from V and 5 bases from J, the gap between germline ends came to 12 bases. The CDR3 has 13 residues. Germline assignment: CDR1 SGHTA and CDR2 FQGNSA.

The source of this sequence is a middle-aged man who had recovered from COVID-19. The sequencing input was peripheral blood. V is TRBV7-2 and J is TRBJ2-5; a possible D gene is TRBD2 (5 bases). CDR3 coding DNA: TGTGCCAGCAGCGCGAGGGTGGGGGAGACCCAGTACTTC. Its translation is CASSARVGETQYF.